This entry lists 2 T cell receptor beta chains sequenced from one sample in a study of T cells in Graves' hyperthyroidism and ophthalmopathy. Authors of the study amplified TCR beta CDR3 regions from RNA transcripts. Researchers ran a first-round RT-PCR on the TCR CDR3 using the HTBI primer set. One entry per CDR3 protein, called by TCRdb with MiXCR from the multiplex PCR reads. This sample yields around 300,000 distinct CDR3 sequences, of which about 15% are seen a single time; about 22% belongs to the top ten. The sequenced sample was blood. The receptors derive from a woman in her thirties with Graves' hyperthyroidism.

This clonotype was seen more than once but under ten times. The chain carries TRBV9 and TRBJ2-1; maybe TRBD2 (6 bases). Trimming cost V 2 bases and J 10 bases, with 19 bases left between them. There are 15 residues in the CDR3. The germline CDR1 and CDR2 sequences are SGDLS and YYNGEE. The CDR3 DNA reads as TGTGCCAGCAGCGTGTGGGACTCGGAAGGGGCAGAGCAGTTCTTC. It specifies CASSVWDSEGAEQFF.

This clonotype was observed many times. The CDR3 DNA follows: TGTGCCAGCGCGACACCAACTAACACAGATACGCAGTATTTT. Protein product: CASATPTNTDTQYF. The chain joins TRBV28 to TRBJ2-3; the D is unclear. The CDR3 runs to 14 residues. CDR1 and CDR2 from the germline V gene are MDHEN and SYDVKM. Trimming took 8 bases from V and 2 from J, leaving 14 bases between them.